This is a list of T cell receptor beta chains from one sample in a study of blood T cells in healthy people across ages. One entry per CDR3 protein results from TCRdb running MiXCR on the 5' RACE reads. The repertoire holds around 800,000 distinct CDR3 sequences, with about 42% as singletons. Input material: blood. These receptors were obtained from a man of 80 years or more in good health. CDR3s include the opening cysteine and the closing phenylalanine or tryptophan. D genes are given only for firm matches.

CDR3: CASRAIPGGPQHF
V: TRBV2
length: 13
D: -

CDR3: CASSLLSTGRSGTEAFF
V: TRBV12-3/TRBV12-4
length: 17
D: -

CDR3: CASSLRGENNEQFF
V: TRBV27
length: 14
D: -

CDR3: CASSVGDYEQYF
V: TRBV2
length: 12
D: -

CDR3: CASSLESSQPQHF
V: TRBV7-2
length: 13
D: -

CDR3: CASSRRTSGASATDTQYF
V: TRBV3-1
length: 18
D: TRBD2

CDR3: CASSPRQGRVEKLFF
V: TRBV7-8
length: 15
D: TRBD1

CDR3: CASSPPVKGSTDTQYF
V: TRBV18
length: 16
D: -

CDR3: CSARVPGSAPFSEAFF
V: TRBV20-1
length: 16
D: -

CDR3: CASSAFAGRSSYEQYF
V: TRBV7-6
length: 16
D: TRBD2

CDR3: CASSSGTSGRLAQYF
V: TRBV5-5
length: 15
D: TRBD2

CDR3: CASSSPDRETQYF
V: TRBV27
length: 13
D: -

CDR3: CASSPTSGNYNEQYF
V: TRBV3-1
length: 15
D: TRBD2

CDR3: CASSSGLDTQYF
V: TRBV7-2
length: 12
D: -

CDR3: CSARRPRGYTF
V: TRBV20-1
length: 11
D: -

CDR3: CSARDPSSGRIRRYNEQFF
V: TRBV20-1
length: 19
D: TRBD2

CDR3: CSVGGLAGREPQYF
V: TRBV29-1
length: 14
D: TRBD2

CDR3: CASSLEPKSSYNEQFF
V: TRBV5-1
length: 16
D: -

CDR3: CASSFPTGTNTGELFF
V: TRBV5-5
length: 16
D: TRBD1

CDR3: CASSRGQGDYNEQYF
V: TRBV5-5
length: 15
D: TRBD1

CDR3: CASSLLGGQGAREQYF
V: TRBV14
length: 16
D: TRBD1

CDR3: CASSSGLAGVQETQYF
V: TRBV7-9
length: 16
D: TRBD2

CDR3: CASSQPTGGTGELFF
V: TRBV4-1
length: 15
D: TRBD1

CDR3: CASSLSFYGQTGRETQYF
V: TRBV7-9
length: 18
D: TRBD1

CDR3: CSARDGDNEQFF
V: TRBV29-1
length: 12
D: -

CDR3: CASSLAWTTNNEQFF
V: TRBV7-2
length: 15
D: -

CDR3: CASTRLAGNTDTQYF
V: TRBV7-8
length: 15
D: TRBD2

CDR3: CSALRQGAVNEQYF
V: TRBV20-1
length: 14
D: TRBD1

CDR3: CVSSLTGTDTQYF
V: TRBV27
length: 13
D: -

CDR3: CASSYEASVDEQFF
V: TRBV6-5
length: 14
D: -

CDR3: CATSDTHSTSGSLWYNEQFF
V: TRBV24-1
length: 20
D: TRBD2

CDR3: CASSLRTGRRHF
V: TRBV13
length: 12
D: TRBD1

CDR3: CASSHSGTSGAPKQFF
V: TRBV4-2
length: 16
D: TRBD2

CDR3: CASSSGTGPDTQYF
V: TRBV28
length: 14
D: TRBD1

CDR3: CTSSSGPQRSEQFF
V: TRBV5-1
length: 14
D: -

CDR3: CASMTNSRNEQFF
V: TRBV5-1
length: 13
D: -

CDR3: CASSPLYGYTF
V: TRBV7-2
length: 11
D: -

CDR3: CASSPQAGGPYEQYF
V: TRBV12-3/TRBV12-4
length: 15
D: TRBD2

CDR3: CSAGAGYEQYF
V: TRBV29-1
length: 11
D: -

CDR3: CASSLYRAGPLAKNIQYF
V: TRBV28
length: 18
D: -

CDR3: CATEEEGRRETQYF
V: TRBV24-1
length: 14
D: -

CDR3: CASSKASGRGFNEQFF
V: TRBV6-1
length: 16
D: TRBD2

CDR3: CSARDSGTSTDTQYF
V: TRBV20-1
length: 15
D: TRBD2

CDR3: CATSRMGTPGSDTQYF
V: TRBV15
length: 16
D: -

CDR3: CSAFRGGTFTDTQYF
V: TRBV20-1
length: 15
D: TRBD2

CDR3: CALLQGPKSPLHF
V: TRBV30
length: 13
D: -

CDR3: CASTPGRFSWREQYF
V: TRBV19
length: 15
D: -

CDR3: CASSFRSQGSPLHF
V: TRBV7-2
length: 14
D: -

CDR3: CSVEETGGGLGTEAFF
V: TRBV29-1
length: 16
D: -